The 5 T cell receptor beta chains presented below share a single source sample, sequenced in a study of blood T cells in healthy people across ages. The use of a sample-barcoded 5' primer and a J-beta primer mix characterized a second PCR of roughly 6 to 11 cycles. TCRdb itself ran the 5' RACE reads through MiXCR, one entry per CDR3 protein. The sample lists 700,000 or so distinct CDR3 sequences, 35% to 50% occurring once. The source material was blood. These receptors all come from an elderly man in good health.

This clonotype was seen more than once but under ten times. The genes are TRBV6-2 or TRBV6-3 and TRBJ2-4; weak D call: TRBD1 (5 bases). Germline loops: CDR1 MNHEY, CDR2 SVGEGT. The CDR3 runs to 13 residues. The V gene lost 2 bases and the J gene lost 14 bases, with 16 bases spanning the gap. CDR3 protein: CASSYIRVSPEYF. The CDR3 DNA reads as TGTGCCAGCAGTTACATCAGGGTCAGCCCAGAGTACTTC.

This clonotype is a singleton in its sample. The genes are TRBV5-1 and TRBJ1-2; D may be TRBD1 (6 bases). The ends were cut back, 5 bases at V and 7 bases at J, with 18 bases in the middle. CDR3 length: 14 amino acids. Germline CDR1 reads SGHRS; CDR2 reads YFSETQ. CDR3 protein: CASRVAGEGPGYTF. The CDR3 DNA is TGCGCCAGCAGGGTAGCAGGGGAGGGCCCTGGCTACACCTTC.

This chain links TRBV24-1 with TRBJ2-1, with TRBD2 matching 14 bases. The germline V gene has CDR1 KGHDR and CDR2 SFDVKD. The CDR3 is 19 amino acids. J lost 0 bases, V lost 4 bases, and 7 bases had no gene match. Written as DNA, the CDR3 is TGTGCCACCAGTGACACGACTAGCGGGAGGGCTAGCTCCTACAATGAGCAGTTCTTC. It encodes CATSDTTSGRASSYNEQFF.

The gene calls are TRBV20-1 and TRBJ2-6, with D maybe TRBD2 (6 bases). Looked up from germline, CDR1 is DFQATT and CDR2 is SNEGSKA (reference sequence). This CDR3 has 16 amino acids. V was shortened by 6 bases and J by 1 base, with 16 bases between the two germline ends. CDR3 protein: CSAPDYVPSGANVLTF. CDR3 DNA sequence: TGCAGTGCCCCGGACTACGTCCCTTCTGGGGCCAACGTCCTGACTTTC.

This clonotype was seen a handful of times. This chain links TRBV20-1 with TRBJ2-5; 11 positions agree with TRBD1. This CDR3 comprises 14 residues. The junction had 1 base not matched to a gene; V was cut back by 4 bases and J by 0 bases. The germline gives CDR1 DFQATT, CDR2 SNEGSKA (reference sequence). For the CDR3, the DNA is TGCAGTGCTACGGGACAGGGGGACCAAGAGACCCAGTACTTC. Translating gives CSATGQGDQETQYF.